The 23 T cell receptor beta chains below were found in one sample sequenced in a study of blood T cell repertoires in COVID-19 (dated by TCRdb to 2020 to 2021). The library was generated by the immunoSEQ multiplex PCR assay. Held by TCRdb, this immuneACCESS table contains in-frame sequences only and omits some clones. Under half of the omission traces to an unresolved V gene where checked; the cause of the rest is unknown. The sample table shows 170,000 or so clones, and 85% to 90% are seen once. Around 13% of the sample comes from the top ten. The specimen was peripheral blood. Receptor source: a woman aged 70-85 years with COVID-19, enrolled during active disease.

This chain connects TRBV4-3 to TRBJ2-7, with TRBD2 matching over 10 bases. CDR3 size: 16 residues. Unmatched junction bases numbered 10, after V lost 4 bases and J lost 4 bases. Germline CDR1 and CDR2: LGHNA and YSLEER. The CDR3 protein is CASSLQLAGISYEQYF. The CDR3 DNA reads as TGCGCCAGCAGCCTCCAACTAGCGGGAATAAGTTACGAGCAGTACTTC.

The J gene is TRBJ2-3, the V gene TRBV6-1; D uncertain. With 1 base removed from V and 2 bases from J, the gap between germline ends came to 7 bases. The CDR3 is 14 residues long. Germline CDR1 MNHNS, CDR2 SASEGT. This CDR3 is CASSEGSNTDTQYF. CDR3 DNA sequence: TGTGCCAGCAGTGAAGGGAGTAACACAGATACGCAGTATTTT.

The genes are TRBV7-6 and TRBJ1-1, with TRBD1 matching over 7 bases. CDR1 and CDR2 from the germline V gene are SGHVS and FNYEAQ. The V and J ends lost 2 bases and 2 bases, in that order; junction bases with no gene match: 5. The CDR3 extends over 15 amino acids. DNA for the CDR3: TGTGCCAGCAGCTTATCGACAGGGAAAAACACTGAAGCTTTCTTT. This codes for CASSLSTGKNTEAFF. The complete variable domain, with remaining parts taken from reference TRBV7-6 and TRBJ1-1, reads GAGVSQSPRYKVTKRGQDVALRCDPISGHVSLYWYRQALGQGPEFLTYFNYEAQQDKSGLPNDRFSAERPEGSISTLTIQRTEQRDSAMYRCASSLSTGKNTEAFFGQGTRLTVV.

This clone has just one count. The chain recombines TRBV19 with TRBJ2-5, with a tentative D call TRBD1 (6 bases). This CDR3 comprises 15 residues. V was trimmed by 11 bases and J by 5 bases, leaving 24 bases between them. Per the germline V gene, CDR1 is LNHDA and CDR2 is SQIVND (reference sequence). The CDR3 protein is CACSTTGPGAETQYF. For the CDR3, the DNA is TGTGCCTGTTCGACGACAGGACCCGGGGCGGAGACCCAGTACTTC. The full variable domain, in which reference TRBV19 and TRBJ2-5 provide the parts outside the CDR3, is DGGITQSPKYLFRKEGQNVTLSCEQNLNHDAMYWYRQDPGQGLRLIYYSQIVNDFQKGDIAEGYSVSREKKESFPLTVTSAQKNPTAFYLCACSTTGPGAETQYFGPGTRLLVL.

V is TRBV5-1 and J is TRBJ2-1; no definite D call. Germline assignment: CDR1 SGHRS and CDR2 YFSETQ. Trimming cost V 1 base and J 0 bases, with 8 bases left between them. The CDR3 loop spans 15 amino acids. The CDR3 reads CASSLTPSSYNEQFF. DNA of the CDR3: TGCGCCAGCAGCTTGACTCCGAGCTCCTACAATGAGCAGTTCTTC. The full variable domain, rest sourced from reference TRBV5-1 and TRBJ2-1, is KAGVTQTPRYLIKTRGQQVTLSCSPISGHRSVSWYQQTPGQGLQFLFEYFSETQRNKGNFPGRFSGRQFSNSRSEMNVSTLELGDSALYLCASSLTPSSYNEQFFGPGTRLTVL.

The chain carries TRBV18 and TRBJ2-7, with 9 bases identical to TRBD2. CDR3 size: 15 residues. Germline-derived CDR1 and CDR2 are KGHSH and LQKENI. The ends lost 0 bases at V and 2 bases at J; junction bases unmatched: 2. The CDR3 sequence is CASSPPSSGTYEQYF. CDR3 in DNA: TGTGCCAGCTCACCACCGTCTAGCGGGACCTACGAGCAGTACTTC.

The gene calls are TRBV7-3 and TRBJ2-4, with D possibly being TRBD2 (5 bases). This CDR3 region has 17 residues. CDR1 SGHTA and CDR2 FQGTGA come from the germline V gene. V lost 5 bases and J 2 bases, leaving 19 bases between the germline ends. The CDR3 here is CASSPKDGKVTKNIQYF. Here the CDR3 DNA reads TGTGCCAGCAGCCCAAAAGACGGGAAGGTGACCAAAAACATTCAGTACTTC. Full variable domain (remainder filled in from reference TRBV7-3 and TRBJ2-4): GAGVSQTPSNKVTEKGKYVELRCDPISGHTALYWYRQSLGQGPEFLIYFQGTGAADDSGLPNDRFFAVRPEGSVSTLKIQRTERGDSAVYLCASSPKDGKVTKNIQYFGAGTRLSVL.

This clone was seen just once. The V gene is TRBV30, the J gene TRBJ2-3; D is possibly TRBD2 (6 bases). The CDR3 runs 13 residues. The V end lost 3 bases, the J end lost 2 bases, and 9 bases lay between the germline ends. The germline V gene encodes CDR1 GTSNPN and CDR2 SVGIG (reference sequence). The CDR3 bases are TGTGCCTGGAGCGGGGGAAACACAGATACGCAGTATTTT. Encoded protein: CAWSGGNTDTQYF.

This rearrangement joins TRBV29-1 to TRBJ2-4; D gene uncertain. This CDR3 is built from 13 residues. V was trimmed by 4 bases and J by 0 bases, leaving 7 bases between them. Germline V gene data show CDR1 as SQVTM and CDR2 as ANQGSEA. Here the CDR3 DNA reads TGCAGCGTTGTTAACAAAGCCAAAAACATTCAGTACTTC. It is translated as CSVVNKAKNIQYF.

This chain joins TRBV7-3 and TRBJ2-7, with 12 bases aligning to TRBD1. In germline, CDR1 is SGHTA, CDR2 FQGTGA. CDR3 length: 15 amino acids. Germline trimming cut 0 bases from V and 5 bases from J; bases unmatched to any gene: 2. CDR3 sequence reads: CASSLTGQGADEQYF. The CDR3, as DNA: TGTGCCAGCAGCTTAACGGGACAGGGGGCCGACGAGCAGTACTTC. Full variable domain (missing parts from reference TRBV7-3 and TRBJ2-7): GAGVSQTPSNKVTEKGKYVELRCDPISGHTALYWYRQSLGQGPEFLIYFQGTGAADDSGLPNDRFFAVRPEGSVSTLKIQRTERGDSAVYLCASSLTGQGADEQYFGPGTRLTVT.

The genes are TRBV6-5 and TRBJ2-6; no clear D gene. Germline V lookup: CDR1 MNHEY, CDR2 SVGAGI. The CDR3 consists of 14 residues. V lost 5 bases and J 0 bases, leaving 5 bases between the germline ends. CDR3 amino acids: CASSTSSGANVLTF. The CDR3 coding sequence is TGTGCCAGCAGTACGAGCTCTGGGGCCAACGTCCTGACTTTC.

This chain joins TRBV25-1 and TRBJ2-7; D perhaps matches TRBD1 (5 bases). Trimming removed 6 bases at V and 4 bases at J, with 16 bases between. The CDR3 extends over 14 amino acids. Germline CDR1 reads MGHDK; CDR2 reads SYGVNS. This CDR3 is CASRGVNRLYEQYF. Here the CDR3 DNA reads TGTGCCAGCAGAGGAGTGAACAGGTTATACGAGCAGTACTTC.

The chain recombines TRBV19 with TRBJ1-1; a possible D gene is TRBD1 (6 bases). Germline V lookup: CDR1 LNHDA, CDR2 SQIVND (reference sequence). V was shortened by 4 bases and J by 1 base, with 10 bases between the two germline ends. The CDR3 covers 14 residues. The CDR3 sequence: CASSRDRSNTEAFF. The CDR3 region has the DNA TGTGCCAGTAGTAGAGACAGGTCGAACACTGAAGCTTTCTTT.

Turning to this clone: The same CDR3 can be traced to other DNA sequences in this sample. The chain combines TRBV11-2 with TRBJ1-2; 10 nucleotides align to TRBD1. V dropped 5 bases and J dropped 8; count of bases not matched to a gene: 5. Germline CDR1 SGHAT, CDR2 FQNNGV. There are 13 residues in the CDR3. The CDR3 loop is CASSPDRGRGYTF. The CDR3 DNA is TGTGCCAGCAGCCCCGACAGGGGGCGCGGCTACACCTTC.

V gene TRBV19 combines with J gene TRBJ2-7, with D maybe TRBD1 (6 bases). The CDR3 sequence is 15 residues long. Germline CDR1 LNHDA, CDR2 SQIVND (reference sequence). V was cut by 3 bases and J by 0 bases, with 12 bases left in between. The CDR3 here is CASSMGAASSYEQYF. DNA of the CDR3: TGTGCCAGTAGTATGGGGGCGGCGAGCTCCTACGAGCAGTACTTC.

J is TRBJ2-7 and V is TRBV6-6; 10 positions agree with TRBD1. The CDR3 is 13 residues long. Germline CDR1 is MNHNY and CDR2 is SVGAGI (reference sequence). V gave up 3 bases and J gave up 6 bases; unmatched junction bases: 2. The chain's CDR3 is CASSYGTGVEQYF. In DNA, the CDR3 is TGTGCCAGCAGTTATGGGACAGGGGTCGAGCAGTACTTC.

The rearrangement joins TRBV19 to TRBJ1-2, with 7 positions matching TRBD1. The CDR3 extends over 13 amino acids. J was trimmed by 11 bases and V by 4 bases; bases with no gene match: 10. In germline, CDR1 is LNHDA, CDR2 SQIVND (reference sequence). The CDR3 region has the DNA TGTGCCAGTAGTAGTACAGGGGATATAGGGTACACCTTC. This codes for CASSSTGDIGYTF.

The V call is TRBV4-3, the J call TRBJ2-7, with D possibly matching TRBD1 (6 bases). CDR1 is LGHNA and CDR2 is YSLEER in the germline V gene. This CDR3 is 14 amino acids long. The V gene lost 0 bases and the J gene lost 7 bases, with 13 bases spanning the gap. The CDR3 DNA reads as TGCGCCAGCAGCCAAGACTACAGGGCAAGGGAGCAGTACTTC. This encodes CASSQDYRAREQYF.

The chain is built from TRBV9 and TRBJ1-1; possibly TRBD1 for D (6 bases). The CDR3 is 14 amino acids. Trimming stripped 2 bases from V and 1 base from J, with 9 bases between. Germline values: CDR1 SGDLS, CDR2 YYNGEE. This CDR3 reads CASSVTGRNTEAFF. The DNA of the CDR3 is TGTGCCAGCAGCGTGACAGGCCGGAACACTGAAGCTTTCTTT.

CDR3 sequence: CASSELKGVRAEAFF. CDR3 nucleotides: TGTGCCAGCAGTGAACTAAAGGGGGTCAGGGCTGAAGCTTTCTTT. The chain links TRBV25-1 to TRBJ1-1, with D maybe TRBD1 (6 bases). Trimming stripped 2 bases from V and 6 bases from J, with 16 bases between. CDR3 length: 15 amino acids. CDR1 and CDR2 from the germline V gene are MGHDK and SYGVNS.

The rearrangement links TRBV7-6 to TRBJ2-2; tentatively, D is TRBD1 (6 bases). V lost 11 bases to trimming and J lost 4 bases, with 14 bases between them. The CDR3 loop spans 13 amino acids. Germline CDR1 SGHVS, CDR2 FNYEAQ. CDR3 loop: CASRAGVTGELFF. The CDR3 DNA sequence: TGTGCCTCCCGGGCAGGGGTCACCGGGGAGCTGTTTTTT.

The V gene is TRBV19, the J gene TRBJ1-2; 10 positions match TRBD1. Per germline, CDR1 LNHDA and CDR2 SQIVND (reference sequence). CDR3 length equals 14 residues. Unmatched junction bases numbered 4, after V lost 5 bases and J lost 4 bases. CDR3 DNA sequence: TGTGCCAGTAGTGACAGGGGGCAAGGCTATGGCTACACCTTC. Protein product: CASSDRGQGYGYTF.

This chain connects TRBV5-1 to TRBJ1-4, with D perhaps matching TRBD1 (5 bases). Germline CDR1 SGHRS, CDR2 YFSETQ. The V end lost 4 bases, the J end lost 8 bases, and 12 bases lay between the germline ends. This CDR3 spans 13 amino acids. The CDR3 DNA reads TGCGCCAGCAGCGTGGGGACGGGGGAAAAACTGTTTTTT. Residues: CASSVGTGEKLFF.